A selection of T cell receptor beta chains follows, all from one sample in a study of cytomegalovirus exposure and HLA in healthy donors. Profiled with immunoSEQ multiplex PCR; TCRdb holds only in-frame clones, not every one. The repertoire has roughly 100,000 clones, nearly 65% of them found once; the top ten carry around 5%. Sequenced: PBMCs. These receptor sequences come from a human donor in good health. Each CDR3 is given with its conserved first and last residue. The D gene is left open where the match is weak. Clone sizes are given selectively: once, few, many, or a class where the clone is expanded.

>TRBV25-1|TRBJ1-4|.|TRBD1
TGTGCCAGCAGTGCAAGACCCCAGGGGGGAGCGCTTGAAAAACTGTTTTTT
CASSARPQGGALEKLFF
>TRBV29-1|TRBJ2-5|.|TRBD2
TGCAGCACCCTGGGGCTAGCGGGAGAAGGGGAAGAGACCCAGTACTTC
CSTLGLAGEGEETQYF
>TRBV30|TRBJ2-7|few|.
TGTGCCTGGAGTGTATCGTTAGGGGGCGAGCAGTACTTC
CAWSVSLGGEQYF
>TRBV7-9|TRBJ2-5|.|TRBD1
TGTGCCAGCAGCTTAGACGGACAGGCCCAAGAGACCCAGTACTTC
CASSLDGQAQETQYF
>TRBV4-1|TRBJ2-1|.|TRBD2
TGCGCCAGCAGCCAAGCATCACTAGCGCCCTCCTACAATGAGCAGTTCTTC
CASSQASLAPSYNEQFF
>TRBV27|TRBJ1-1|once|.
TGTGCCAGCAGTTTCTCCACGGGGGAAAAAGTCACTGAAGCTTTCTTT
CASSFSTGEKVTEAFF
>TRBV19|TRBJ2-4|.|TRBD2
TGTGCCAGTAGTATAGAGGCTAGCGGGATTGCCAAAAACATTCAGTACTTC
CASSIEASGIAKNIQYF
>TRBV7-8|TRBJ1-5|.|.
TGTGCCAGCAGCCAGCAGGGTTATCAGCCCCAGCATTTT
CASSQQGYQPQHF
>TRBV19|TRBJ1-5|few|.
TGTGCCATAGGAGGAGAAGTTGGTCAGCCCCAGCATTTT
CAIGGEVGQPQHF
>TRBV29-1|TRBJ2-6|.|.
TGCAGCGCCCTCGTACAGGGATCCGGGGCCAACGTCCTGACTTTC
CSALVQGSGANVLTF
>TRBV25-1|TRBJ1-1|.|.
TGTGCCAGCAGTGAGGCAGGGTGGAACACTGAAGCTTTCTTT
CASSEAGWNTEAFF
>TRBV28|TRBJ1-6|.|.
TGTGCCAGCAGTCCTGGGGGTGGACAGTACAATTCACCCCTCCACTTT
CASSPGGGQYNSPLHF
>TRBV7-9|TRBJ1-1|once|.
TGTGCCAGCAGCTTGGGGCGGTGGGGGGACACTGAAGCTTTCTTT
CASSLGRWGDTEAFF
>TRBV28|TRBJ2-7|few|TRBD2
TGTGCCAGCAGTTTATCAGCGGGAGGGACCTACGAGCAGTACTTC
CASSLSAGGTYEQYF
>TRBV11-2|TRBJ1-2|.|.
TGTGCCAGCAGCTTAGGGGGCGGCTACACCTTC
CASSLGGGYTF
>TRBV27|TRBJ1-4|.|.
TGTGCCAGCAGTTTCCAGGGGTTTAGTGAAAAACTGTTTTTT
CASSFQGFSEKLFF
>TRBV6-7|TRBJ2-6|few|TRBD1
TGTGCCAGCAGAAACCTAAAACTAGGACAGGGGGTGGGAGGGGCCAACGTCCTGACTTTC
CASRNLKLGQGVGGANVLTF
>TRBV28|TRBJ1-5|once|.
TGTGCCAGCAGTTCACAGGGAGTGGGTTCGAATCAGCCCCAGCATTTT
CASSSQGVGSNQPQHF
>TRBV7-2|TRBJ2-3|.|.
TGTGCCAGCAGCTTAGCCCCAGGTCGGGGTACGCAGTATTTT
CASSLAPGRGTQYF
>TRBV7-9|TRBJ2-1|.|.
TGTGCCAGCAGCTTCCGGGATAGGGGGTCCGGCTACAATGAGCAGTTCTTC
CASSFRDRGSGYNEQFF
>TRBV2|TRBJ2-1|.|TRBD1
TGTGCCAGCAGTCTCTGGGGACAGAGAGACTACAATGAGCAGTTCTTC
CASSLWGQRDYNEQFF
>TRBV2|TRBJ1-2|.|.
TGTGCCAGCAGTGGGTTAACAGGAGACTATGGCTACACCTTC
CASSGLTGDYGYTF
>TRBV28|TRBJ2-3|.|.
TGTGCCAGCACTGTCCCGGGGGGCACAGATACGCAGTATTTT
CASTVPGGTDTQYF
>TRBV28|TRBJ1-5|.|.
TGTGCCACCTTTTTGGTAAGGGGTAATCAGCCCCAGCATTTT
CATFLVRGNQPQHF
>TRBV6-1|TRBJ2-7|few|TRBD2
TGTGCCAGCAGTGATCTAGCGGGGACCTACGAGCAGTACTTC
CASSDLAGTYEQYF
>TRBV5-1|TRBJ2-1|.|.
TGCGCCAGCACCAAGGGAGAAGGCCGTGAGCAGTTCTTC
CASTKGEGREQFF
>TRBV10-3|TRBJ2-4|.|.
TGTGCCATCAGTGAGTCGTCTGGGACTGAGAAAAACATTCAGTACTTC
CAISESSGTEKNIQYF
>TRBV29-1|TRBJ2-7|few|TRBD2
TGCAGCGTTTGGGGACTAGCGGGGGATTTCGCCTACGAGCAGTACTTC
CSVWGLAGDFAYEQYF
>TRBV28|TRBJ2-7|.|TRBD1
TGTGCCATCGGTAACCCAGGGGGCGCGTACGAGCAGTACTTC
CAIGNPGGAYEQYF
>TRBV4-1|TRBJ2-1|.|TRBD2
TGCGCCAGCAGCCCGACTAGCGAGACTTACAATGAGCAGTTCTTC
CASSPTSETYNEQFF
>TRBV5-1|TRBJ2-2|.|.
TGCGCCAGCAGCCAACTGGCTTTAGCGGTGGGCACCGGGGAGCTGTTTTTT
CASSQLALAVGTGELFF
>TRBV5-6|TRBJ2-2|few|.
TGTGCCAGCAGGTCCACTAGCCTTACCCACACCGGGGAGCTGTTTTTT
CASRSTSLTHTGELFF
>TRBV9|TRBJ2-1|.|TRBD2
TGTGCCAGCAGCGTAGGTGCGGGAGACTACAATGAGCAGTTCTTC
CASSVGAGDYNEQFF
>TRBV19|TRBJ2-1|.|TRBD1
TGTGCCAGTAGTAACCTGACAGGGGGATCCTACAATGAGCAGTTCTTC
CASSNLTGGSYNEQFF
>TRBV2|TRBJ1-1|.|.
TGTGCCAGCAGAGGGAGGGGGGCGACTGAAGCTTTCTTT
CASRGRGATEAFF
>TRBV5-1|TRBJ2-3|.|.
TGCGCCAGCGGGCACCCTAGCACAGATACGCAGTATTTT
CASGHPSTDTQYF
>TRBV29-1|TRBJ2-7|.|TRBD2
TGCAGCGTTGGTCTAGCGGGAGAGCAGTACTTC
CSVGLAGEQYF
>TRBV7-9|TRBJ2-5|.|.
TGTGCCAGCACCGGAGCCGGGGTTCAAGAGACCCAGTACTTC
CASTGAGVQETQYF
>TRBV5-4|TRBJ1-5|.|.
TGTGCCAGCAGCTTGGCCGGGGGAGATCAGCCCCAGCATTTT
CASSLAGGDQPQHF
>TRBV15|TRBJ2-3|.|.
TGTGCCACCAGCAGAGAAAGGGGTCCAGTGGGAGATACGCAGTATTTT
CATSRERGPVGDTQYF
>TRBV6-1|TRBJ1-4|.|.
TGTGCCAGCAACCCCAGGGCGACAGTCCATGAAAAACTGTTTTTT
CASNPRATVHEKLFF
>TRBV14|TRBJ2-1|.|.
TGTGCCAGCAGCCAAGATGCTAGCACAAGTTACAATGAGCAGTTCTTC
CASSQDASTSYNEQFF
>TRBV7-9|TRBJ2-1|few|TRBD1
TGTGCCAGCAGCTGGGACAGTAATGAGCAGTTCTTC
CASSWDSNEQFF
>TRBV19|TRBJ2-1|.|TRBD2
TGTGCCAGCGAGGACGTGGCTAGCGGGTATGAGCAGTTCTTC
CASEDVASGYEQFF
>TRBV19|TRBJ2-7|.|TRBD1
TGTGCCAGTAGTGCCCTACCGGGGACAGGCGACTACGAGCAGTACTTC
CASSALPGTGDYEQYF
>TRBV7-9|TRBJ2-1|.|TRBD2
TGTGCCAGCAGCTCCCGACTAGCGGGAGAGGACAATGAGCAGTTCTTC
CASSSRLAGEDNEQFF
>TRBV5-1|TRBJ1-2|.|.
TGCGCCAGCAGCTCCGGCCCGACAGATGGCTACACCTTC
CASSSGPTDGYTF
>TRBV7-3|TRBJ2-1|once|TRBD2
TGTGCCAGCAGCTTAACTGGTCTAGCGGGAGGGCCCGGCTCCTACAATGAGCAGTTCTTC
CASSLTGLAGGPGSYNEQFF
>TRBV30|TRBJ2-1|.|.
TGTGCCTGGAGGGGTGGGTCGGGGTCCTACAATGAGCAGTTCTTC
CAWRGGSGSYNEQFF
>TRBV2|TRBJ1-2|.|.
TGTGCCAGCAGCGATAGGGTCCGGACTGAAGGCTACACCTTC
CASSDRVRTEGYTF
>TRBV20-1|TRBJ2-7|.|.
TGCAGTGCTAGGAGGACACGCGAGCAGTACTTC
CSARRTREQYF
>TRBV4-1|TRBJ2-1|few|TRBD2
TGCGCCAGCAGACAAGGAGGGAGCGGGAGCTCCTACAATGAGCAGTTCTTC
CASRQGGSGSSYNEQFF
>TRBV6-6|TRBJ2-3|few|.
TGTGCCAGCAGTTACTATTCCTCCTCGGATACGCAGTATTTT
CASSYYSSSDTQYF
>TRBV5-6|TRBJ2-7|few|TRBD2
TGTGCCAGCAGCGCCGGGACTAGGAGTCGCTACGAGCAGTACTTC
CASSAGTRSRYEQYF